Listed below are T cell receptor beta chains from one sample, sequenced in a study of neurological immune-mediated disorders. MiXCR, applied by TCRdb to the 5' RACE reads, yields one record per CDR3 protein. The sample has some 43,000 distinct CDR3 sequences, over 9.5% seen once. Source material: PBMCs. The source is a male donor with HTLV-1-associated myelopathy (HAM/TSP). CDR3s include the opening cysteine and the closing phenylalanine or tryptophan. Each record gives: D gene, clone size, CDR3 length, V gene, J gene, CDR3 DNA, CDR3 protein. D genes are given only for firm matches. A clone size is listed for some rows: how often the clone was seen (once, few, many), or a class if it is expanded.

d_gene: .
abundance: many
len: 12
v_gene: TRBV5-1
j_gene: TRBJ2-2
CDR3nt: TGCGCCAGCAGCTTGAGGTCGGGGGAGCTGTTTTTT
CDR3aa: CASSLRSGELFF

d_gene: TRBD1
abundance: many
len: 17
v_gene: TRBV20-1
j_gene: TRBJ1-6
CDR3nt: TGCAGTGCTAGAGAGGTGGACAGGAGCTCCTATAATTCACCCCTCCACTTT
CDR3aa: CSAREVDRSSYNSPLHF

d_gene: .
abundance: many
len: 13
v_gene: TRBV20-1
j_gene: TRBJ1-2
CDR3nt: TGCAGTGCTAGAGAAGTTCAGGGCTATGGCTACACCTTC
CDR3aa: CSAREVQGYGYTF

d_gene: .
abundance: many
len: 13
v_gene: TRBV6-2/TRBV6-3
j_gene: TRBJ1-5
CDR3nt: TGTGCCAGCAGTCCCACGGGCAATCAGCCCCAGCATTTT
CDR3aa: CASSPTGNQPQHF

d_gene: TRBD1
abundance: many
len: 13
v_gene: TRBV29-1
j_gene: TRBJ2-1
CDR3nt: TGCAGCGGGACGGGACAGGTGCTTAATGAGCAGTTCTTC
CDR3aa: CSGTGQVLNEQFF

d_gene: TRBD1
abundance: many
len: 18
v_gene: TRBV2
j_gene: TRBJ1-6
CDR3nt: TGTGCCAGCTCGGCTAGGGGGCTCAGGGGGGATCGTAATTCACCCCTCCACTTT
CDR3aa: CASSARGLRGDRNSPLHF

d_gene: TRBD1
abundance: many
len: 15
v_gene: TRBV4-3
j_gene: TRBJ2-2
CDR3nt: TGCGCCAGCAGCCGGGACAGGGGGCTCAACGGGGAGCTGTTTTTT
CDR3aa: CASSRDRGLNGELFF

d_gene: .
abundance: many
len: 14
v_gene: TRBV28
j_gene: TRBJ2-3
CDR3nt: TGTGCCAGCAGTCTACAGGGAGCTCTAAATACGCAGTATTTT
CDR3aa: CASSLQGALNTQYF

d_gene: .
abundance: many
len: 12
v_gene: TRBV6-2/TRBV6-3
j_gene: TRBJ2-5
CDR3nt: TGTGCCAGCAGTTACCCTCCGGAGACCCAGTACTTC
CDR3aa: CASSYPPETQYF

d_gene: .
abundance: many
len: 15
v_gene: TRBV6-2/TRBV6-3
j_gene: TRBJ2-7
CDR3nt: TGTGCCAGCAGTTCAACTCCTCCTCTTCCCTACGAGCAGTACTTC
CDR3aa: CASSSTPPLPYEQYF

d_gene: .
abundance: many
len: 13
v_gene: TRBV20-1
j_gene: TRBJ1-1
CDR3nt: TGCAGTGCTAGATCAGGGGTGGAAACTGAAGCTTTCTTT
CDR3aa: CSARSGVETEAFF

d_gene: TRBD1
abundance: many
len: 12
v_gene: TRBV12-3/TRBV12-4
j_gene: TRBJ1-2
CDR3nt: TGTGCCAGCAGACGGACAGGGGCTGGCTACACCTTC
CDR3aa: CASRRTGAGYTF

d_gene: TRBD1
abundance: .
len: 14
v_gene: TRBV5-5
j_gene: TRBJ2-5
CDR3nt: TGTGCCAGCAGCTTGGCAGAAGGGGGCAAGACCCAGTACTTC
CDR3aa: CASSLAEGGKTQYF

d_gene: .
abundance: many
len: 15
v_gene: TRBV5-1
j_gene: TRBJ1-1
CDR3nt: TGCGCCAGCAGCTTGTCCGCCAGGGCGAACACTGAAGCTTTCTTT
CDR3aa: CASSLSARANTEAFF

d_gene: .
abundance: many
len: 15
v_gene: TRBV7-9
j_gene: TRBJ2-5
CDR3nt: TGTGCCAGCAGCCCCCCGGGCAGTATTTTCTTGACCCAGTACTTC
CDR3aa: CASSPPGSIFLTQYF

d_gene: .
abundance: many
len: 16
v_gene: TRBV4-2
j_gene: TRBJ1-2
CDR3nt: TGTGCCAGCAGCCAAGATCTTGGACGGCCCTTCTATGGCTACACCTTC
CDR3aa: CASSQDLGRPFYGYTF

d_gene: .
abundance: many
len: 12
v_gene: TRBV2
j_gene: TRBJ1-2
CDR3nt: TGTGCCAGTGGAGCCGGGACAAATGGCTACACCTTC
CDR3aa: CASGAGTNGYTF

d_gene: .
abundance: many
len: 15
v_gene: TRBV5-1
j_gene: TRBJ1-1
CDR3nt: TGCGCCAGCAGCTTGCTCCGGGGAGAGAACACTGAAGCTTTCTTT
CDR3aa: CASSLLRGENTEAFF

d_gene: TRBD1
abundance: many
len: 15
v_gene: TRBV20-1
j_gene: TRBJ1-1
CDR3nt: TGCAGTGCGCCGCGTGTCAGGGGGTCAGGCACTGAAGCTTTCTTT
CDR3aa: CSAPRVRGSGTEAFF

d_gene: .
abundance: many
len: 15
v_gene: TRBV5-4
j_gene: TRBJ2-5
CDR3nt: TGTGCCAGCAGCCCCAAAGCAGGACTAAGAGAGACCCAGTACTTC
CDR3aa: CASSPKAGLRETQYF

d_gene: TRBD1
abundance: many
len: 18
v_gene: TRBV5-5
j_gene: TRBJ2-6
CDR3nt: TGTGCCAGCAGCTTCCGAACAGGGACAGGGTTGGCGGCCAACGTCCTGACTTTC
CDR3aa: CASSFRTGTGLAANVLTF

d_gene: .
abundance: many
len: 21
v_gene: TRBV7-9
j_gene: TRBJ2-6
CDR3nt: TGTGCCAGCAGCCAGGCCCGGGGGACATTTGATTCCTCCTCTGGGGCCAACGTCCTGACTTTC
CDR3aa: CASSQARGTFDSSSGANVLTF

d_gene: .
abundance: many
len: 13
v_gene: TRBV6-5
j_gene: TRBJ2-1
CDR3nt: TGTGCCAGCAGTTACACAGGGACACGTGAGCAGTTCTTC
CDR3aa: CASSYTGTREQFF

d_gene: TRBD1
abundance: .
len: 13
v_gene: TRBV29-1
j_gene: TRBJ1-2
CDR3nt: TGCAGCGTTGAAGTACAGGGGGTCGGAGGCTACACCTTC
CDR3aa: CSVEVQGVGGYTF

d_gene: .
abundance: many
len: 14
v_gene: TRBV7-6
j_gene: TRBJ2-5
CDR3nt: TGTGCCAGCAGCTTAGTTGGCAGGCTAGAGACCCAGTACTTC
CDR3aa: CASSLVGRLETQYF

d_gene: TRBD1
abundance: many
len: 19
v_gene: TRBV7-6
j_gene: TRBJ1-3
CDR3nt: TGTGCCAGCAGCTTAGCTCCTCAGGGGGTTGTTTCGACTGGAAACACCATATATTTT
CDR3aa: CASSLAPQGVVSTGNTIYF

d_gene: .
abundance: many
len: 16
v_gene: TRBV7-9
j_gene: TRBJ1-1
CDR3nt: TGTGCCAGCAGCTTAGCGGTTGACAGTTCAGGCACTGAAGCTTTCTTT
CDR3aa: CASSLAVDSSGTEAFF

d_gene: TRBD1
abundance: many
len: 14
v_gene: TRBV7-6
j_gene: TRBJ2-7
CDR3nt: TGTGCCAGCAGCGACGGACAGGGTTTGAACGAGCAGTACTTC
CDR3aa: CASSDGQGLNEQYF

d_gene: .
abundance: many
len: 11
v_gene: TRBV5-1
j_gene: TRBJ2-5
CDR3nt: TGCGCCAGCAGCTCACAAGAGACCCAGTACTTC
CDR3aa: CASSSQETQYF

d_gene: TRBD1
abundance: many
len: 12
v_gene: TRBV5-6
j_gene: TRBJ2-5
CDR3nt: TGTGCCAGCAGCCGGGACAGCCGATTGTCGAACTTC
CDR3aa: CASSRDSRLSNF

d_gene: .
abundance: many
len: 14
v_gene: TRBV5-6
j_gene: TRBJ2-4
CDR3nt: TGTGCCAGCAGCTCCGGGCCGGGTGAAAACATTCAGTACTTC
CDR3aa: CASSSGPGENIQYF

d_gene: .
abundance: many
len: 12
v_gene: TRBV5-1
j_gene: TRBJ1-1
CDR3nt: TGCGCCAGCGCGTCGGGGAACACTGAAGCTTTCTTT
CDR3aa: CASASGNTEAFF

d_gene: TRBD1
abundance: many
len: 16
v_gene: TRBV7-9
j_gene: TRBJ2-7
CDR3nt: TGTGCCAGCAGCAGCCGGTCAGGACAGGGGGTCCACGAGCAGTACTTC
CDR3aa: CASSSRSGQGVHEQYF

d_gene: .
abundance: medium-sized
len: 13
v_gene: TRBV29-1
j_gene: TRBJ1-2
CDR3nt: TGCAGCGTTGTGGGGGGGGGCAGTGATGGCTACACCTTC
CDR3aa: CSVVGGGSDGYTF

d_gene: TRBD1
abundance: .
len: 16
v_gene: TRBV27
j_gene: TRBJ2-7
CDR3nt: TGTGCCAGCAGATATACAGGGGGCTTAAGCTCCTACGAGCAGTACTTC
CDR3aa: CASRYTGGLSSYEQYF

d_gene: TRBD1
abundance: many
len: 15
v_gene: TRBV7-2
j_gene: TRBJ1-5
CDR3nt: TGTGCCAGCAGCTTACAGGGGGCTGGCAATCAGCCCCAGCATTTT
CDR3aa: CASSLQGAGNQPQHF

d_gene: .
abundance: .
len: 17
v_gene: TRBV7-3
j_gene: TRBJ2-6
CDR3nt: TGTGCCAGCAGCTTAACGTCGACAGTATCCGGGGCCAACGTCCTGACTTTC
CDR3aa: CASSLTSTVSGANVLTF

d_gene: .
abundance: many
len: 15
v_gene: TRBV20-1
j_gene: TRBJ1-1
CDR3nt: TGCAGTGCTAGAATCGAGAAAGCAGGAATCCCTGAAGCTTTCTTT
CDR3aa: CSARIEKAGIPEAFF

d_gene: .
abundance: many
len: 13
v_gene: TRBV20-1
j_gene: TRBJ2-7
CDR3nt: TGCAGTGCTTTTGCAGGGGGGTCCTACGAGCAGTACTTC
CDR3aa: CSAFAGGSYEQYF

d_gene: .
abundance: .
len: 16
v_gene: TRBV7-6
j_gene: TRBJ2-6
CDR3nt: TGTGCCAGCAGTCCCCCTTTGGTTACTGGGGCCAACGTCCTGACTTTC
CDR3aa: CASSPPLVTGANVLTF

d_gene: .
abundance: many
len: 13
v_gene: TRBV7-2
j_gene: TRBJ2-1
CDR3nt: TGTGCCAGCAGACGGGACGTCCACAATGAGCAGTTCTTC
CDR3aa: CASRRDVHNEQFF

d_gene: TRBD1
abundance: many
len: 16
v_gene: TRBV9
j_gene: TRBJ2-1
CDR3nt: TGTGCCAGCAGCTCACTCTCACAGGGGGCGAACAATGAGCAGTTCTTC
CDR3aa: CASSSLSQGANNEQFF

d_gene: .
abundance: many
len: 14
v_gene: TRBV7-9
j_gene: TRBJ2-3
CDR3nt: TGTGCCAGCAGCTTTCTAGCACAGTCAGATACGCAGTATTTT
CDR3aa: CASSFLAQSDTQYF

d_gene: .
abundance: many
len: 17
v_gene: TRBV7-2
j_gene: TRBJ2-1
CDR3nt: TGTGCCAGCAGCTTACTGGGGGGCACCAGCTCCTACAATGAGCAGTTCTTC
CDR3aa: CASSLLGGTSSYNEQFF

d_gene: TRBD1
abundance: .
len: 15
v_gene: TRBV10-2
j_gene: TRBJ1-2
CDR3nt: TGCGCCAGCAGTCCTGGACAGGGGGAGGCCTATGGCTACACCTTC
CDR3aa: CASSPGQGEAYGYTF

d_gene: .
abundance: many
len: 15
v_gene: TRBV11-2
j_gene: TRBJ2-7
CDR3nt: TGTGCCAGCAGCCAGCCTGGGACCTACCCCTACGAGCAGTACTTC
CDR3aa: CASSQPGTYPYEQYF

d_gene: TRBD2
abundance: many
len: 15
v_gene: TRBV29-1
j_gene: TRBJ2-7
CDR3nt: TGCAGCGTTGAATCCGGGACTAGCGGGGGTTACGAGCAGTACTTC
CDR3aa: CSVESGTSGGYEQYF

d_gene: .
abundance: many
len: 14
v_gene: TRBV20-1
j_gene: TRBJ1-1
CDR3nt: TGCAGTGCTAGGCCCATTACAGAGAACACTGAAGCTTTCTTT
CDR3aa: CSARPITENTEAFF

d_gene: .
abundance: many
len: 13
v_gene: TRBV27
j_gene: TRBJ2-2
CDR3nt: TGTGCCAGCAGTGGGTTTTCTGGCGGGGAGCTGTTTTTT
CDR3aa: CASSGFSGGELFF

d_gene: .
abundance: many
len: 16
v_gene: TRBV5-6
j_gene: TRBJ2-5
CDR3nt: TGTGCCAGCATCAATCGAGGGGAACGCCACCAAGAGACCCAGTACTTC
CDR3aa: CASINRGERHQETQYF

d_gene: TRBD1
abundance: few
len: 18
v_gene: TRBV15
j_gene: TRBJ1-5
CDR3nt: TGTGCCACCAGCAGCACCGGGACAGGGGCCCCAATCAATCAGCCCCAGCATTTT
CDR3aa: CATSSTGTGAPINQPQHF

d_gene: .
abundance: many
len: 12
v_gene: TRBV5-5
j_gene: TRBJ2-3
CDR3nt: TGTGCCAGCAGCTCGGGCACAGATACGCAGTATTTT
CDR3aa: CASSSGTDTQYF

d_gene: TRBD1
abundance: many
len: 14
v_gene: TRBV20-1
j_gene: TRBJ1-2
CDR3nt: TGCAGTGCCGAAGGACAGGGTCGGAACTATGGCTACACCTTC
CDR3aa: CSAEGQGRNYGYTF